Sequencing of this T cell receptor (beta chain) was carried out in a study of patients and donors after allogeneic stem cell transplantation. The germline gives CDR1 MNHEY, CDR2 SVGAGI. V shed 4 bases, J shed 4 bases, and the junction held 4 bases outside the gene matches. The CDR3 extends over 14 amino acids. This clonotype turned up a few times. TCRdb re-called the RT-PCR reads with MiXCR, one entry per CDR3 protein. This sample has fewer than 95,000 distinct CDR3 sequences; 4.5% to 5% occur once, and the top ten carry about 3%. The sequenced sample was blood, either unsorted or a sorted T cell fraction (not recorded which). This receptor was identified in a human donor who was either an allogeneic HSCT recipient or a stem cell or donor lymphocyte infusion donor (not recorded which). It is not recorded whose cells these are; they may come from a transplant donor. V is TRBV6-5 and J is TRBJ2-3; TRBD2 matches at 8 bases. CDR3 DNA sequence: TGTGCCAGCAGTTTAGCGGGACCCCCAGATACGCAGTATTTT. It codes for CASSLAGPPDTQYF.